The present entry profiles one T cell receptor (beta chain) with its context. Its target is not known. The study ran its PCR with 60 Vbeta and 13 Jbeta primers. Profiled with immunoSEQ multiplex PCR; TCRdb holds only in-frame clones, not every one. The table lists under 200,000 clones, about four fifths of them singletons. The V and J ends lost 2 bases and 4 bases, in that order; junction bases with no gene match: 19. CDR3 length: 21 residues. Germline assignment: CDR1 SGHTA and CDR2 FQGTGA. This sample stems from a study of cytomegalovirus exposure and HLA in healthy donors. Study conclusions and caveats: It has been reported that TCR beta sequences accurately predicted the HLA-A and HLA-B alleles of most subjects.

The clonotype comes from a woman aged 50 to 60 in good health and CMV-seropositive. The source material was PBMCs. The gene calls are TRBV7-3 and TRBJ2-5, with 13 bases matching TRBD2. The chain's CDR3 is CASSLWGPSVRTSGGGETQYF. The DNA of the CDR3 is TGTGCCAGCAGCTTATGGGGTCCGTCCGTCAGGACTAGCGGGGGCGGAGAGACCCAGTACTTC.